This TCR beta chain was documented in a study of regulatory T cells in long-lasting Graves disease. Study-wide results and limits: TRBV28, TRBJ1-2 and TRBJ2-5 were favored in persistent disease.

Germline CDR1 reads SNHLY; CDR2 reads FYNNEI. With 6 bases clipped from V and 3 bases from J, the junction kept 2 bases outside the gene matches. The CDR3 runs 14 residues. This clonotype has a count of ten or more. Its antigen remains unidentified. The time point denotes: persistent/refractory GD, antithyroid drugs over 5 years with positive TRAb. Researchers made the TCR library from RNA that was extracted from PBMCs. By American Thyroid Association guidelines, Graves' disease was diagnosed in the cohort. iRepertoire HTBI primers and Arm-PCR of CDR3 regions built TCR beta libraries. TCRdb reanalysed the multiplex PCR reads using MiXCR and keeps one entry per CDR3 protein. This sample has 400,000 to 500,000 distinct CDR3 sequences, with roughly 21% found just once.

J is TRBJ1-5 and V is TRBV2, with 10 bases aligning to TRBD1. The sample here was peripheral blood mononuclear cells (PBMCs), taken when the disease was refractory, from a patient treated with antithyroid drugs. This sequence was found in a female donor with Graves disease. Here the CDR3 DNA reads TGTGCCAGCAGAGGACAGGGGGACAATCAGCCCCAGCATTTT. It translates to CASRGQGDNQPQHF. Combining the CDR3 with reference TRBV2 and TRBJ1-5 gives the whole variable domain EPEVTQTPSHQVTQMGQEVILRCVPISNHLYFYWYRQILGQKVEFLVSFYNNEISEKSEIFDDQFSVERPDGSNFTLKIRSTKLEDSAMYFCASRGQGDNQPQHFGDGTRLSIL.